Sequencing of this TCR beta chain was carried out in a study of response to subunit inactivated influenza vaccine. Study findings and constraints: Each seasonal influenza vaccination, the authors suggested, recruits few new T cells.

Trimming at V came to 4 bases and at J to 0 bases, leaving 12 bases not matched to a gene. Germline loops: CDR1 MNHEY, CDR2 SMNVEV (reference sequence). CDR3 length: 17 amino acids. TCRdb called the RT-PCR reads again in MiXCR, with one record for every CDR3 protein. Of about half a million distinct CDR3 sequences listed, about 25% were seen once; the top ten hold less than 2.5%. Regarding this clonotype: The antigen is unknown.

The source was CD4+ T cells sorted from PBMCs, collected 5 days after vaccination. The TCR sequence derives from a man in his forties or fifties who received an inactivated influenza vaccine. The genes are TRBV27 and TRBJ2-7, with 7 positions matching TRBD1. DNA for the CDR3: TGTGCCAGCAGTTCCAGACAGGGACAGACGTTCTCCTACGAGCAGTACTTC. This encodes CASSSRQGQTFSYEQYF.